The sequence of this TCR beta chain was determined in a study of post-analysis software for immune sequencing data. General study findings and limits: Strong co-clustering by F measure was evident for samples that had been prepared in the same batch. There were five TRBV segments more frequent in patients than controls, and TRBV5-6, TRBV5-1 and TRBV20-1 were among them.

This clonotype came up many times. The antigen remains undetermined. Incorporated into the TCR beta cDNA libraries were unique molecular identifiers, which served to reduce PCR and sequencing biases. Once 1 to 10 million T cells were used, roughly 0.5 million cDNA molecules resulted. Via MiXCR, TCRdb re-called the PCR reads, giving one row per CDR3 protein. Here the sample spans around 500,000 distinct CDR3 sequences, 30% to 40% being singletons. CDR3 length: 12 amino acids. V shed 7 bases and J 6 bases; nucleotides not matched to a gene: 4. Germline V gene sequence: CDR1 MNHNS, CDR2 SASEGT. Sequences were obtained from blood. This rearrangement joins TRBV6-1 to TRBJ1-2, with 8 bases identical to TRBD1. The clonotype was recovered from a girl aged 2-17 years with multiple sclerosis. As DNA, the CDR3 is TGTGCCAGCACCGGACAGGGAGATGGCTACACCTTC. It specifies CASTGQGDGYTF.